A selection of T cell receptor beta chains follows, all from one sample in a study of blood T cell repertoires in COVID-19. The assay was immunoSEQ multiplex PCR, and TCRdb's table has in-frame clones only and misses some. The repertoire has fewer than 350,000 clones, 70% to 90% of them found once; the top ten carry approximately 4.6%. Sequencing was carried out using PBMCs or T cells enriched from blood (not recorded which). The receptor set was obtained from a woman in her thirties or forties with acute COVID-19. CDR3s include the opening cysteine and the closing phenylalanine or tryptophan. The order of the fields is D gene, V gene, clone size, J gene, CDR3 DNA, CDR3 protein. D genes are given only for firm matches. Clone size, where shown, is once, few, many, or a class for clones that have expanded.

d_call: TRBD1; v_call: TRBV27; clone_size: -; j_call: TRBJ1-1; cdr3_nt: TGTGCCAGCAGTACTTTGGACAGGGCGAACACTGAAGCTTTCTTT; cdr3_aa: CASSTLDRANTEAFF
d_call: TRBD1; v_call: TRBV5-4; clone_size: -; j_call: TRBJ2-7; cdr3_nt: TGTGCCAGCAGCGCTTTGAGGGACAGGGGGCACGAGCAGTACTTC; cdr3_aa: CASSALRDRGHEQYF
d_call: -; v_call: TRBV10-3; clone_size: -; j_call: TRBJ2-2; cdr3_nt: TGTGCCATCAGTGGAACTGTAGCGAACACCGGGGAGCTGTTTTTT; cdr3_aa: CAISGTVANTGELFF
d_call: -; v_call: TRBV21-1; clone_size: -; j_call: TRBJ2-3; cdr3_nt: TGTGCCAGCAGCAAAAGGTTTCGGGACACAGATACGCAGTATTTT; cdr3_aa: CASSKRFRDTDTQYF
d_call: -; v_call: TRBV6-5; clone_size: -; j_call: TRBJ1-1; cdr3_nt: TGTGCCAGCAGTTACGTCGGGGAAGTGAACACTGAAGCTTTCTTT; cdr3_aa: CASSYVGEVNTEAFF
d_call: -; v_call: TRBV3-1/TRBV3-2; clone_size: -; j_call: TRBJ1-6; cdr3_nt: TGTGCCAGCAGCCTCGGGACCTCCAGGGGTTCACCCCTCCACTTT; cdr3_aa: CASSLGTSRGSPLHF
d_call: -; v_call: TRBV4-3; clone_size: -; j_call: TRBJ2-1; cdr3_nt: TGCGCCAGCAGAGGAGACAATGAGCAGTTCTTC; cdr3_aa: CASRGDNEQFF
d_call: TRBD2; v_call: TRBV19; clone_size: -; j_call: TRBJ2-7; cdr3_nt: TGTGCCAGTAGTATAGGACTAGCGGGAGGCGAGCAGTACTTC; cdr3_aa: CASSIGLAGGEQYF
d_call: -; v_call: TRBV5-6; clone_size: once; j_call: TRBJ2-1; cdr3_nt: TGTGCCAGCAGCTTTCAATCGGGGGAGCAGTTCTTC; cdr3_aa: CASSFQSGEQFF
d_call: -; v_call: TRBV5-4; clone_size: -; j_call: TRBJ2-6; cdr3_nt: TGTGCCAGCAGGCCAGGGGACACCCTATTCTCTGGGGCCAACGTCCTGACTTTC; cdr3_aa: CASRPGDTLFSGANVLTF
d_call: TRBD1; v_call: TRBV6-6; clone_size: once; j_call: TRBJ2-3; cdr3_nt: TGTGCCAGCAGTGCGACAGGGTTAGAGGCGCAGTATTTT; cdr3_aa: CASSATGLEAQYF
d_call: -; v_call: TRBV27; clone_size: -; j_call: TRBJ2-2; cdr3_nt: TGTGCCAGCAAGGGGAACAGGGTGGGGAACACCGGGGAGCTGTTTTTT; cdr3_aa: CASKGNRVGNTGELFF
d_call: -; v_call: TRBV15; clone_size: -; j_call: TRBJ1-1; cdr3_nt: TGTGCCACCAGCAGAGATACTAGGGATCCAAGCACTGAAGCTTTCTTT; cdr3_aa: CATSRDTRDPSTEAFF
d_call: TRBD1; v_call: TRBV9; clone_size: -; j_call: TRBJ2-2; cdr3_nt: TGTGCCAGCAGCCCCCAAACAGGGGGGACCGGGGAGCTGTTTTTT; cdr3_aa: CASSPQTGGTGELFF
d_call: TRBD2; v_call: TRBV5-1; clone_size: -; j_call: TRBJ2-3; cdr3_nt: TGCGCCAGCAGCCTCGCGGGAGATTGGACAGATACGCAGTATTTT; cdr3_aa: CASSLAGDWTDTQYF
d_call: TRBD2; v_call: TRBV18; clone_size: -; j_call: TRBJ2-7; cdr3_nt: TGTGCCAGCTCACCAGGACTAGCTTTGTGGGAGCAGTACTTC; cdr3_aa: CASSPGLALWEQYF
d_call: TRBD1; v_call: TRBV4-2; clone_size: once; j_call: TRBJ2-7; cdr3_nt: TGTGCCAGCAGCCAGGTTCCGGGACAGGGGAGCGAGCAGTACTTC; cdr3_aa: CASSQVPGQGSEQYF
d_call: -; v_call: TRBV7-2; clone_size: -; j_call: TRBJ1-3; cdr3_nt: TGTGCCAGCAGCGGAAGGGGTGCTGGAAACACCATATATTTT; cdr3_aa: CASSGRGAGNTIYF
d_call: -; v_call: TRBV5-1; clone_size: -; j_call: TRBJ1-5; cdr3_nt: TGCGCCAGCAGCTTGGACGGAGCCAGTAATCAGCCCCAGCATTTT; cdr3_aa: CASSLDGASNQPQHF
d_call: -; v_call: TRBV5-1; clone_size: once; j_call: TRBJ2-1; cdr3_nt: TGCGCCAGCAGCTTCTCCGACAGGAACTCCTACAATGAGCAGTTCTTC; cdr3_aa: CASSFSDRNSYNEQFF